This is a list of T cell receptor beta chains from one sample in a study of vaccination and CD4 T cells after COVID-19. These receptors' antigens are unknown. Via MiXCR, TCRdb re-called the PCR reads, giving one row per CDR3 protein. Altogether around 10,000 distinct CDR3 sequences are present, roughly 67% being singletons, with the ten largest covering approximately 25%. The specimen was CD4+ T cells from blood, cultured in vitro. The receptor source for this set is a human donor who had recovered from COVID-19. The CDR3 runs from the conserved cysteine through the conserved F or W. The D gene is left open where the match is weak. For some rows the clone size is stated as once, few or many, or as a class when expanded; others skip it.

V gene,J gene,D gene,clone size,CDR3 protein,CDR3 DNA
TRBV10-2,TRBJ1-2,.,.,CASSEGRIYGYTF,TGCGCCAGCAGTGAGGGGAGGATCTATGGCTACACCTTC
TRBV2,TRBJ2-3,TRBD2,.,CASSEGWGTRLNTQYF,TGTGCCAGCAGTGAAGGGTGGGGGACTAGGCTAAATACGCAGTATTTT
TRBV7-3,TRBJ2-2,TRBD1,.,CASSWQETGRAGELFF,TGTGCCAGCAGCTGGCAAGAGACAGGGAGAGCCGGGGAGCTGTTTTTT
TRBV6-5,TRBJ2-7,.,few,CASSSRLWYEQYF,TGTGCCAGCAGTTCACGGCTATGGTACGAGCAGTACTTC
TRBV19,TRBJ1-4,.,.,CASRLRRERGKLFF,TGTGCCAGTAGACTGAGGAGGGAACGGGGAAAACTGTTTTTT
TRBV28,TRBJ1-6,.,.,CASSLRTVDSPLHF,TGTGCCAGCAGTTTAAGGACGGTTGATTCACCCCTCCACTTT
TRBV7-2,TRBJ1-2,.,few,CASSQTPPTGGYTF,TGTGCCAGCAGTCAAACTCCACCGACAGGAGGCTACACCTTC
TRBV12-3/TRBV12-4,TRBJ1-1,.,few,CASSLGAVNTEAFF,TGTGCCAGCAGTTTAGGTGCGGTGAACACTGAAGCTTTCTTT
TRBV6-1,TRBJ1-2,TRBD1,.,CASGPGQGAGGYTF,TGTGCCAGCGGACCGGGACAGGGGGCTGGGGGCTACACCTTC
TRBV7-6,TRBJ1-2,.,.,CASSRKNRREGYTF,TGTGCCAGCAGCCGAAAGAACCGCAGGGAAGGCTACACCTTC
TRBV6-2/TRBV6-3,TRBJ1-5,.,medium-sized,CASRIAQPQHF,TGTGCCAGCCGGATAGCGCAGCCCCAGCATTTT
TRBV20-1,TRBJ2-4,TRBD1,.,CSARPGQGLKNIQYF,TGCAGTGCTAGACCGGGACAGGGACTCAAGAACATTCAGTACTTC
TRBV19,TRBJ2-5,.,.,CASSIRGTQYF,TGTGCCAGTAGTATTAGAGGGACCCAGTACTTC
TRBV6-1,TRBJ1-2,TRBD1,.,CASSPTTARTGGSAGYTF,TGTGCCAGCAGTCCAACCACAGCCCGGACAGGGGGCTCTGCTGGCTACACCTTC
TRBV21-1,TRBJ2-3,.,.,CASNPMTGERSDTQYF,TGTGCCAGCAACCCAATGACAGGGGAGAGGTCAGATACGCAGTATTTT
TRBV20-1,TRBJ2-5,.,.,CSARDVGFQETQYF,TGCAGTGCTAGAGATGTCGGGTTCCAAGAGACCCAGTACTTC
TRBV2,TRBJ1-5,.,.,CASSEVLGSGNQPQHF,TGTGCCAGCAGTGAAGTTTTGGGAAGTGGCAATCAGCCCCAGCATTTT
TRBV12-3/TRBV12-4,TRBJ1-5,.,.,CVSSWGERNQPQHF,TGTGTCAGCAGTTGGGGAGAACGCAATCAGCCCCAGCATTTT
TRBV18,TRBJ1-5,.,.,CASSPTSGTFGQPQHF,TGTGCCAGCTCACCAACTTCAGGGACCTTCGGGCAGCCCCAGCATTTT
TRBV6-5,TRBJ2-6,.,.,CASSYSPSGANVLTF,TGTGCCAGCAGTTATTCCCCCTCTGGGGCCAACGTCCTGACTTTC
TRBV11-2,TRBJ1-4,TRBD1,.,CASSPSGTAEKLFF,TGTGCCAGCAGCCCGTCCGGGACAGCCGAAAAACTGTTTTTT
TRBV12-3/TRBV12-4,TRBJ2-2,TRBD1,medium-sized,CASSDRDTGELFF,TGTGCCAGCAGCGACAGGGACACCGGGGAGCTGTTTTTT
TRBV7-9,TRBJ1-1,TRBD1,few,CASTGQGKAEAFF,TGTGCCAGCACTGGACAGGGAAAAGCTGAAGCTTTCTTT
TRBV19,TRBJ1-1,.,.,CAVGREAFF,TGTGCCGTTGGACGTGAAGCTTTCTTT
TRBV20-1,TRBJ2-1,TRBD2,.,CSARSASGASSYNEQFF,TGCAGTGCTAGATCGGCTAGCGGGGCGAGCTCCTACAATGAGCAGTTCTTC
TRBV6-5,TRBJ1-6,.,.,CASSLGHNSPLHF,TGTGCCAGCAGTTTGGGGCATAATTCACCCCTCCACTTT
TRBV27,TRBJ2-7,.,.,CARFGGGSYEQYF,TGTGCCAGATTCGGGGGCGGCTCCTACGAGCAGTACTTC
TRBV5-6,TRBJ1-2,.,.,CASSLGGRYGYTF,TGTGCCAGCAGCCTGGGGGGTCGGTATGGCTACACCTTC
TRBV14,TRBJ1-5,.,few,CASSQGYYQPQHF,TGTGCCAGCAGCCAAGGGTACTATCAGCCCCAGCATTTT
TRBV20-1,TRBJ1-1,.,.,CSATMTELNTEAFF,TGCAGTGCGACGATGACAGAGCTGAACACTGAAGCTTTCTTT
TRBV7-2,TRBJ2-7,.,.,CASSQGFGSGYEQYF,TGTGCCAGCAGCCAAGGCTTTGGTAGCGGCTACGAGCAGTACTTC
TRBV7-8,TRBJ1-2,TRBD1,few,CASSLDMIRQGASGYTF,TGTGCCAGCAGCTTAGATATGATCCGACAGGGGGCGAGTGGCTACACCTTC
TRBV7-2,TRBJ1-1,TRBD1,.,CASSIDRGRGEAFF,TGTGCCAGCAGCATAGACAGGGGGCGGGGTGAAGCTTTCTTT
TRBV6-1,TRBJ1-5,.,few,CASREGVGRTNQPQHF,TGTGCCAGCAGGGAAGGCGTTGGACGTACCAATCAGCCCCAGCATTTT
TRBV5-8,TRBJ2-1,.,.,CASSLGLNEQFF,TGTGCCAGCAGCTTGGGGCTGAATGAGCAGTTCTTC
TRBV7-9,TRBJ2-7,.,once,CASSLAGTLAYEQYF,TGTGCCAGCAGCTTAGCCGGGACACTGGCCTACGAGCAGTACTTC
TRBV2,TRBJ1-2,TRBD1,.,CASSDRGTGVRGYTF,TGTGCCAGCAGTGACCGGGGGACAGGGGTCCGGGGCTACACCTTC
TRBV10-3,TRBJ2-3,TRBD1,few,CAIGQERDTQYF,TGTGCCATCGGACAGGAACGGGATACGCAGTATTTT
TRBV19,TRBJ2-3,.,.,CASSISGREDTQYF,TGTGCCAGTAGTATTTCCGGACGGGAAGATACGCAGTATTTT
TRBV6-5,TRBJ2-2,TRBD2,.,CASSSPSSGDTGELFF,TGTGCCAGCAGTTCCCCGTCTAGCGGAGACACCGGGGAGCTGTTTTTT
TRBV12-3/TRBV12-4,TRBJ1-2,.,.,CASSPRVLYGYTF,TGTGCCAGCAGCCCTCGGGTGCTCTATGGCTACACCTTC
TRBV6-5,TRBJ1-2,.,few,CASSYINTGYLSSYGYTF,TGTGCCAGCAGTTACATTAATACGGGTTATCTATCTTCCTATGGCTACACCTTC
TRBV6-1,TRBJ1-2,.,.,CASRIGSSKRNYGYTF,TGTGCCAGCAGAATCGGGTCCTCAAAGAGGAACTATGGCTACACCTTC
TRBV7-2,TRBJ2-7,.,.,CASSLIREYEQYF,TGTGCCAGCAGCTTAATCAGGGAATACGAGCAGTACTTC
TRBV11-2,TRBJ1-5,.,.,CASSGGLSGGRNQPQHF,TGTGCCAGCAGCGGGGGCTTGTCTGGGGGGCGCAATCAGCCCCAGCATTTT
TRBV6-5,TRBJ2-7,TRBD2,.,CAGSYSRTSGGYEQYF,TGTGCCGGCAGTTACTCCCGGACTAGCGGGGGTTACGAGCAGTACTTC
TRBV20-1,TRBJ2-7,TRBD1,.,CSARDPGQGKPQYF,TGCAGTGCTAGAGATCCGGGACAGGGGAAACCTCAGTACTTC
TRBV6-5,TRBJ1-5,.,.,CASSFWTAPGQPQHF,TGTGCCAGCAGTTTCTGGACCGCCCCGGGTCAGCCCCAGCATTTT
TRBV5-1,TRBJ2-3,TRBD1,.,CASSFGQGAYTQYF,TGCGCCAGCAGCTTTGGACAGGGGGCTTATACGCAGTATTTT
TRBV2,TRBJ1-4,.,.,CASSELLAGEKLFF,TGTGCCAGCAGTGAGTTACTGGCGGGAGAAAAACTGTTTTTT
TRBV7-9,TRBJ2-2,.,.,CASSHIGTGELFF,TGTGCCAGCAGCCACATCGGGACCGGGGAGCTGTTTTTT
TRBV12-3/TRBV12-4,TRBJ1-5,.,.,CASRRSGYQPQHF,TGTGCCAGCAGGCGCTCAGGGTACCAGCCCCAGCATTTT
TRBV5-1,TRBJ1-2,.,large,CASSLQGEPYGYTF,TGCGCCAGCAGTTTACAGGGCGAGCCGTATGGCTACACCTTC
TRBV15,TRBJ1-5,.,.,CATSRQGPGQPQHF,TGTGCCACCAGCAGACAGGGGCCTGGTCAGCCCCAGCATTTT